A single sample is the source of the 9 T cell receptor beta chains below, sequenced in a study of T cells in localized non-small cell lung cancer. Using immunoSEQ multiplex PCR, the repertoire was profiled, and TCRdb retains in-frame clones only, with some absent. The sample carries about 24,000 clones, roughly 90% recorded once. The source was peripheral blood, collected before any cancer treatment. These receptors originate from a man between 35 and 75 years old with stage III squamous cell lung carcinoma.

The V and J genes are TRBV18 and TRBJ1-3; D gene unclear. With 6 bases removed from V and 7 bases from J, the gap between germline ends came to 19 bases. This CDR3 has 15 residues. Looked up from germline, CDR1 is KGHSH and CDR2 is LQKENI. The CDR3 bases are TGTGCCAGCTCGCCGACACATTCTATGCGTAACACCATATATTTT. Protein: CASSPTHSMRNTIYF.

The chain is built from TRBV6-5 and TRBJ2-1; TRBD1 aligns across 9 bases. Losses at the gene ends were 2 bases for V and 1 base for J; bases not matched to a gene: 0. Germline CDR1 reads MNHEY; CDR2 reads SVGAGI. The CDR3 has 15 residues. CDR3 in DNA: TGTGCCAGCAGTTACGACAGGGGGTCCTACAATGAGCAGTTCTTC. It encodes CASSYDRGSYNEQFF.

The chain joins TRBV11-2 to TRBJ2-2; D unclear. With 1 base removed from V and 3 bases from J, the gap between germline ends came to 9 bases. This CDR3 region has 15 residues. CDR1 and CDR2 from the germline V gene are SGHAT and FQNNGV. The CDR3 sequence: CASSLGASYTGELFF. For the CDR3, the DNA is TGTGCCAGCAGCTTAGGGGCGTCCTACACCGGGGAGCTGTTTTTT.

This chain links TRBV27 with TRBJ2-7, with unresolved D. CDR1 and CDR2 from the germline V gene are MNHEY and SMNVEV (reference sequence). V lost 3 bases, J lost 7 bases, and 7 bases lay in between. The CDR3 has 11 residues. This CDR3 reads CASSFGEEQYF. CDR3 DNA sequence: TGTGCCAGCAGTTTTGGAGAAGAGCAGTACTTC.

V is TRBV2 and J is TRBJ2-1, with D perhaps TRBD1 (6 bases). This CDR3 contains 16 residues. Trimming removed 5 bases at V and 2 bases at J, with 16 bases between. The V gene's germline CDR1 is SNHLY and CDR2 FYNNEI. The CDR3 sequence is CASSLLRQAAYNEQFF. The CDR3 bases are TGTGCCAGCAGTCTTTTACGACAGGCCGCCTACAATGAGCAGTTCTTC.

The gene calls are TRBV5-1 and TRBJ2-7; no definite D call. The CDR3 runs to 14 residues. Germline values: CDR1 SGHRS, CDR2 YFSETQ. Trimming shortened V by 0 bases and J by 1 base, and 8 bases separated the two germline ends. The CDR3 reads CASSLEADSYEQYF. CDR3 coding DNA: TGCGCCAGCAGCTTGGAGGCAGATTCCTACGAGCAGTACTTC.

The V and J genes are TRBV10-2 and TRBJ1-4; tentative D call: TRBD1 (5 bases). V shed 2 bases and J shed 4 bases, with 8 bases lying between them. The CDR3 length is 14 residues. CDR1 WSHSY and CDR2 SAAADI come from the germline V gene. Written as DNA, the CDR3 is TGCGCCAGCAGTGAGCCGGGGGATAATGAAAAACTGTTTTTT. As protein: CASSEPGDNEKLFF.

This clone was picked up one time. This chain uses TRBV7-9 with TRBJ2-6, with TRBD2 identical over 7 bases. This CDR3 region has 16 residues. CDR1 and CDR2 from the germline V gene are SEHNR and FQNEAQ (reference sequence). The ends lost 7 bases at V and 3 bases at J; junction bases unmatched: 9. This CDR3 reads CASTFEGRGGANVLTF. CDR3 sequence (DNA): TGTGCCAGCACCTTCGAAGGGAGGGGTGGGGCCAACGTCCTGACTTTC.

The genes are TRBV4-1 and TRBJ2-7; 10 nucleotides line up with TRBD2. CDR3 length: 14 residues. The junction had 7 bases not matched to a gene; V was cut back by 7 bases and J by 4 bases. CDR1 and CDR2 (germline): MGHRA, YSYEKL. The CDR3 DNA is TGCGCCAGCAAGGTAGCGGGAGGCGGGTACGAGCAGTACTTC. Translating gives CASKVAGGGYEQYF.